A single sample is the source of the 22 T cell receptor beta chains below, sequenced in a study of shared clonotypes between healthy human individuals. Repertoires were generated with immunoSEQ multiplex PCR, while TCRdb's copy carries only in-frame clones and drops some. The sample has roughly 2,000,000 clones, approximately 95% seen once. Terminally differentiated effector memory CD45RA+ cells were left out of the naive CD8 fraction, which was CD45RO-negative and positively selected for CCR7. The sample comprised naive CD8+ T cells sorted from blood. The receptors shown here come from a man in his late teens or twenties in good health.

In regard to this clone: The same CDR3 can be traced to other DNA sequences in this sample. The rearrangement links TRBV27 to TRBJ2-3, with D unclear. Germline CDR1 reads MNHEY; CDR2 reads SMNVEV (reference sequence). The ends were cut back, 7 bases at V and 5 bases at J, with 7 bases in the middle. CDR3 length: 11 residues. Here the CDR3 DNA reads TGTGCCAGCAACTTGGGAGATACGCAGTATTTT. It codes for CASNLGDTQYF.

This chain connects TRBV28 to TRBJ2-3; 9 nucleotides agree with TRBD1. Germline CDR1 reads MDHEN; CDR2 reads SYDVKM. This CDR3 is 15 amino acids long. The V segment lost 3 bases and the J segment 4 bases; nucleotides outside the gene matches: 5. CDR3 in DNA: TGTGCCAGCAGTTTTAGGACAGGGGTAGCAGATACGCAGTATTTT. It codes for CASSFRTGVADTQYF.

The V gene is TRBV7-9, the J gene TRBJ2-3, with 9 bases identical to TRBD1. The CDR3 contains 16 residues. The germline CDR1 and CDR2 sequences are SEHNR and FQNEAQ (reference sequence). Losses at the gene ends were 4 bases for V and 4 bases for J; bases not matched to a gene: 9. CDR3 nucleotides: TGTGCCAGCAGCTCAGGGACAGGGAGTGTCCCAGATACGCAGTATTTT. The encoded protein is CASSSGTGSVPDTQYF.

J is TRBJ1-5 and V is TRBV28, with D hard to call. Trimming pared 1 base from V and 1 base from J, leaving 5 bases between. There are 14 residues in the CDR3. Per germline, CDR1 MDHEN and CDR2 SYDVKM. The CDR3 DNA sequence: TGTGCCAGCAGTTTATTCGGGAGCAATCAGCCCCAGCATTTT. Translation gives CASSLFGSNQPQHF.

This chain connects TRBV13 to TRBJ2-5; possible D gene TRBD2, 6 bases. V lost 5 bases and J lost 5, with 12 bases in between. Germline CDR1 PRHDT, CDR2 FYEKMQ (reference sequence). This CDR3 is built from 13 residues. In DNA, the CDR3 is TGTGCCAGCAGCGGGCCTCGGGGGGAGACCCAGTACTTC. Its protein is CASSGPRGETQYF.

Remarks on this clone: The sample contains more than one DNA sequence encoding this CDR3. The chain recombines TRBV6-5 with TRBJ2-7; tentative D call: TRBD1 (5 bases). V lost 2 bases, J lost 6 bases, and 11 bases lay in between. The length of the CDR3 is 13 residues. CDR1 is MNHEY, CDR2 SVGAGI, per germline. CDR3 in DNA: TGTGCCAGCAGTTACGGTGAAGGGGTCGAGCAGTACTTC. It is translated as CASSYGEGVEQYF.

The chain links TRBV5-6 to TRBJ2-1, with D perhaps TRBD2 (5 bases). Germline lookup yields CDR1 SGHDT and CDR2 YYEEEE. V dropped 7 bases and J dropped 3 bases, with 11 bases sitting between them. The CDR3 covers 13 residues. In nucleotides, the CDR3 is TGTGCCAGCCGGGAAAACGTCTACAATGAGCAGTTCTTC. It encodes CASRENVYNEQFF.

The J gene is TRBJ1-1, the V gene TRBV7-2; D gene uncertain. V shed 2 bases and J shed 0 bases, with 10 bases lying between them. The CDR3 is 15 amino acids. CDR1 and CDR2 (germline): SGHTA, FQGNSA. CDR3: CASSLSTGMNTEAFF. In DNA, the CDR3 is TGTGCCAGCAGCTTATCTACGGGGATGAACACTGAAGCTTTCTTT.

The genes are TRBV9 and TRBJ1-3; unclear D gene. V lost 0 bases and J lost 0, with 7 bases in between. Looked up from germline, CDR1 is SGDLS and CDR2 is YYNGEE. CDR3 size: 15 residues. The CDR3 spells CASSVDTRSGNTIYF. The CDR3 DNA reads as TGTGCCAGCAGCGTAGACACTCGCTCTGGAAACACCATATATTTT.

About this clone itself: This likely comes from a read error, as the CDR3 has no conserved phenylalanine or tryptophan at its end. No DNA is shown, since the ends of the CDR3 on it are uncertain; the CDR3 is the one TCRdb lists. This sequence joins TRBV9 and TRBJ1-1. Including both end residues, the CDR3 is 15 amino acids long. Per germline, CDR1 SGDLS and CDR2 YYNGEE. Here the CDR3 reads CASSVDGREGFGLSL.

The rearrangement joins TRBV19 to TRBJ1-5; D not certain. This CDR3 has 13 amino acids. V lost 8 bases, J lost 1 base, and 9 bases lay in between. Germline CDR1 reads LNHDA; CDR2 reads SQIVND (reference sequence). The CDR3 region has the DNA TGTGCCAGTGCCCAGGCGAGCAATCAGCCCCAGCATTTT. This codes for CASAQASNQPQHF.

This chain connects TRBV7-9 to TRBJ1-3; D is ambiguous. Trimming removed 4 bases at V and 2 bases at J, with 0 bases between. This CDR3 has 11 residues. Germline CDR1 and CDR2: SEHNR and FQNEAQ (reference sequence). CDR3 region: CASSSGNTIYF. In nucleotides, the CDR3 is TGTGCCAGCAGCTCTGGAAACACCATATATTTT.

This chain uses TRBV25-1 with TRBJ2-1; 14 nucleotides line up with TRBD2. This CDR3 has 16 amino acids. J gave up 9 bases and V 3 bases, and 7 bases lay outside the gene matches. In germline, CDR1 is MGHDK, CDR2 SYGVNS. The CDR3: CASSDSPGLAGVEQFF. CDR3 bases: TGTGCCAGCAGTGATTCTCCGGGACTAGCGGGAGTTGAGCAGTTCTTC.

The V and J genes are TRBV11-2 and TRBJ1-1; D not certain. Germline CDR1 reads SGHAT; CDR2 reads FQNNGV. The CDR3 contains 13 residues. Trimming stripped 5 bases from V and 0 bases from J, with 7 bases between. CDR3: CASSLTLNTEAFF. DNA for the CDR3: TGTGCCAGCAGCCTGACTCTGAACACTGAAGCTTTCTTT.

Concerning this clone: One end of the junction is discordant with germline, which a read error may explain. The rearrangement links TRBV5-8 to TRBJ1-3; TRBD1 aligns across 8 bases. The CDR3 has 16 amino acids. The germline CDR1 and CDR2 sequences are SGHTS and YDEGEE. Here the CDR3 reads CASSLSGQDLGDTIYF. In DNA form, the CDR3 reads TGTGCCAGCAGCTTATCGGGACAGGACCTTGGAGACACCATATATTTT. Full variable domain (outside the CDR3, taken from reference TRBV5-8 and TRBJ1-3): EAGVTQSPTHLIKTRGQQATLRCSPISGHTSVYWYQQALGLGLQFLLWYDEGEERNRGNFPPRFSGRQFPNYSSELNVNALELEDSALYLCASSLSGQDLGDTIYFGEGSWLTVV.

This clone was seen more than once but under ten times. This sequence joins TRBV2 and TRBJ1-2; possibly TRBD1 for D (6 bases). CDR3 length equals 14 residues. Germline V gene sequence: CDR1 SNHLY, CDR2 FYNNEI. The ends were cut back, 0 bases at V and 4 bases at J, with 9 bases in the middle. The DNA for the CDR3 is TGTGCCAGCAGTGAAGCGCAGGACAGCTATGGCTACACCTTC. Amino acids: CASSEAQDSYGYTF.

This chain connects TRBV9 to TRBJ1-6; the D is unclear. CDR1 and CDR2 (germline): SGDLS, YYNGEE. This CDR3 is built from 14 residues. V lost 0 bases to trimming and J lost 9 bases, with 10 bases between them. The CDR3 reads CASSVGEDGSPLHF. The CDR3 DNA is TGTGCCAGCAGCGTAGGGGAGGACGGTTCACCCCTCCACTTT.

The CDR3 reads CASSHRAGQRNSYEQYF. As DNA, the CDR3 is TGTGCCAGCAGCCACCGGGCGGGACAGCGGAACTCCTACGAGCAGTACTTC. The V call is TRBV7-9, the J call TRBJ2-7, with D perhaps TRBD1 (7 bases). This CDR3 is 17 amino acids long. V shed 5 bases and J shed 0 bases, with 20 bases lying between them. Germline V gene lookup returns CDR1 SEHNR and CDR2 FQNEAQ (reference sequence).

This clone was found once. Distinct nucleotide sequences in the sample also encode this CDR3. Here the CDR3 reads CASSISGAGELFF. In DNA form, the CDR3 reads TGTGCCAGTAGTATAAGTGGGGCCGGGGAGCTGTTTTTT. J is TRBJ2-2 and V is TRBV19; D is unresolved. Trimming cost V 2 bases and J 6 bases, with 7 bases left between them. The CDR3 is 13 amino acids. Germline assignment: CDR1 LNHDA and CDR2 SQIVND (reference sequence).

This rearrangement joins TRBV27 to TRBJ1-2, with D unclear. Per the germline V gene, CDR1 is MNHEY and CDR2 is SMNVEV (reference sequence). Trimming stripped 5 bases from V and 2 bases from J, with 9 bases between. The CDR3 runs 13 residues. DNA of the CDR3: TGTGCCAGCAGTAAAGGTGTGAACTATGGCTACACCTTC. Its protein is CASSKGVNYGYTF.

V is TRBV19 and J is TRBJ2-7, with D perhaps TRBD2 (6 bases). There are 15 residues in the CDR3. Trimming cost V 3 bases and J 0 bases, with 12 bases left between them. Germline lookup yields CDR1 LNHDA and CDR2 SQIVND (reference sequence). CDR3 DNA sequence: TGTGCCAGTAGTATTGGACTATCCGACTCCTACGAGCAGTACTTC. The encoded protein is CASSIGLSDSYEQYF.

V is TRBV19 and J is TRBJ2-2; perhaps D is TRBD1 or TRBD2 (6 bases each). Trimming stripped 8 bases from V and 1 base from J, with 14 bases between. CDR1 and CDR2 from the germline V gene are LNHDA and SQIVND (reference sequence). The CDR3 extends over 15 amino acids. The CDR3 DNA is TGTGCCAGTTTGGCGGGACAAATGAACACCGGGGAGCTGTTTTTT. Translating it yields CASLAGQMNTGELFF.